The 16 T cell receptor beta chains below were found in one sample sequenced in a study of molecular identifiers for immune sequencing clone quantification. In TCRdb, the PCR reads were re-called with MiXCR into one record per CDR3 protein. The table shows about 300,000 distinct CDR3 sequences, with over 20% occurring only once. Sample: naive CD8+ T cells from blood, with Jurkat cell RNA spiked in. Subset in this sample: FACS-sorted CD8+CD4-CCR7+CD45RA+ naive T cells. The source of these receptors is a human donor in good health. Some libraries in this study had Jurkat cell RNA spiked in.

This clonotype was counted ten times or more. The chain has TRBV19 and TRBJ2-1; 8 nucleotides match TRBD2. Germline V gives CDR1 LNHDA, CDR2 SQIVND (reference sequence). CDR3 length: 11 amino acids. The trim removed 8 bases at V and 10 bases at J, leaving 4 bases unmatched. For the CDR3, the DNA is TGTGCCAGTCGAGCGGGGGAAGAGCAGTTCTTC. This codes for CASRAGEEQFF.

For this clonotype: Since a much larger clone is just one base distant, this may be a read error. V and J are TRBV7-9 and TRBJ1-1; TRBD1 matches at 7 bases. CDR3 length equals 16 residues. Per the germline V gene, CDR1 is SEHNR and CDR2 is FQNEAQ (reference sequence). CDR3 sequence: CAGSSQESTGVNEAFF. The CDR3 DNA sequence: TGTGCCGGCAGCTCCCAGGAATCTACAGGGGTAAATGAAGCTTTCTTT.

This clonotype was detected many times. The chain joins TRBV5-1 to TRBJ2-2; 14 nucleotides line up with TRBD2. Unmatched junction bases numbered 9, after V lost 4 bases and J lost 7 bases. CDR3 length: 17 residues. The germline CDR1 and CDR2 sequences are SGHRS and YFSETQ. CDR3 amino acids: CASSPGLAGAYGGELFF. The CDR3 DNA reads TGCGCCAGCAGCCCGGGACTAGCGGGAGCATATGGCGGGGAGCTGTTTTTT.

The V call is TRBV6-2 or TRBV6-3, the J call TRBJ2-7; tentative D call: TRBD1 (6 bases). The germline gives CDR1 MNHEY, CDR2 SVGEGT. The CDR3 runs 16 residues. V lost 4 bases and J 0 bases, leaving 16 bases between the germline ends. The CDR3, as DNA: TGTGCCAGCAGTTCCCTCAGACAGGTGCACTCCTACGAGCAGTACTTC. This codes for CASSSLRQVHSYEQYF.

This clonotype came up a few times. J is TRBJ1-4 and V is TRBV4-3; TRBD1 is a possible D gene (6 bases). This CDR3 contains 15 residues. Trimming took 0 bases from V and 8 from J, leaving 13 bases between them. Per the germline V gene, CDR1 is LGHNA and CDR2 is YSLEER. CDR3 DNA: TGCGCCAGCAGCCAAGATAGGGGGTCCGGAGAAAAACTGTTTTTT. It codes for CASSQDRGSGEKLFF.

This clonotype came up a few times. The chain joins TRBV11-2 to TRBJ2-1; TRBD2 matches at 8 bases. CDR1 and CDR2 (germline): SGHAT, FQNNGV. The V gene end was trimmed by 1 base and the J gene end by 7 bases; junction bases not matched to a gene: 12. The CDR3 sequence is 17 residues long. The CDR3 here is CASSLGSSGATGNEQFF. CDR3 sequence (DNA): TGTGCCAGCAGCTTAGGCAGTAGCGGGGCGACTGGTAATGAGCAGTTCTTC.

This clonotype was detected many times. The chain employs TRBV19 and TRBJ2-7; 9 nucleotides align to TRBD1. Trimming cost V 3 bases and J 3 bases; bases outside gene matches: 3. Germline V gene lookup returns CDR1 LNHDA and CDR2 SQIVND (reference sequence). The CDR3 sequence is 14 residues long. The CDR3 loop reads CASSMGQGVYEQYF. The CDR3 coding sequence is TGTGCCAGTAGTATGGGACAGGGTGTCTACGAGCAGTACTTC.

This clonotype was counted at least ten times. The chain is built from TRBV13 and TRBJ1-4; D remains ambiguous. CDR1 and CDR2 (germline): PRHDT, FYEKMQ (reference sequence). This CDR3 spans 16 amino acids. V was shortened by 1 base and J by 6 bases, with 15 bases between the two germline ends. The CDR3: CASSLAWGNKYEKLFF. The CDR3 nucleotides read TGTGCCAGCAGCTTAGCATGGGGAAATAAGTATGAAAAACTGTTTTTT.

The chain employs TRBV14 and TRBJ2-1; 9 bases fit TRBD1. Germline V gene data show CDR1 as SGHDN and CDR2 as FVKESK. The CDR3 sequence is 17 residues long. V lost 0 bases, J lost 9 bases, and 12 bases stayed unmatched. As DNA, the CDR3 is TGTGCCAGCAGCCAAGAACCCCCCGGGACAGGGTACGGTGAGCAGTTCTTC. The encoded protein is CASSQEPPGTGYGEQFF.

A single count supports this clonotype. The gene calls are TRBV20-1 and TRBJ2-3, with 8 positions matching TRBD1. CDR3 size: 15 residues. Germline V CDR1 and CDR2: DFQATT, SNEGSKA (reference sequence). V dropped 2 bases and J dropped 3; count of bases not matched to a gene: 7. The CDR3 DNA is TGCAGTGCTAGACGCCCGGGACAGGTAACAGATACGCAGTATTTT. Translation gives CSARRPGQVTDTQYF.

There are many counts of this clonotype. The V and J genes are TRBV11-2 and TRBJ2-7; 11 positions match TRBD2. The CDR3 is made up of 15 amino acids. From germline, CDR1 is SGHAT and CDR2 FQNNGV. V lost 5 bases and J lost 0; bases outside the gene matches: 3. CDR3 DNA: TGTGCCAGCAGCCCGGGACTAGCGGCCTCCTACGAGCAGTACTTC. Protein: CASSPGLAASYEQYF.

V is TRBV4-1 and J is TRBJ1-1, with a weak D call TRBD1 (5 bases). CDR3 length: 14 amino acids. V was cut by 4 bases and J by 7 bases, with 16 bases left in between. The germline gives CDR1 MGHRA, CDR2 YSYEKL. CDR3 protein: CASSRNEGQDEAFF. The CDR3 DNA is TGCGCCAGCAGCCGAAATGAGGGGCAGGATGAAGCTTTCTTT.

The genes are TRBV7-3 and TRBJ2-3; TRBD2 matches at 8 bases. Germline V gene lookup returns CDR1 SGHTA and CDR2 FQGTGA. Trimming at V came to 4 bases and at J to 4 bases, leaving 19 bases not matched to a gene. The CDR3 consists of 19 residues. For the CDR3, the DNA is TGTGCCAGCAGCTCTCCCCGAATAACTAGCGGAGCCGCCGCAGATACGCAGTATTTT. Translated: CASSSPRITSGAAADTQYF.

This clonotype has at least ten counts. The J gene is TRBJ1-4, the V gene TRBV6-5; the D is unclear. V shed 0 bases and J shed 8 bases, with 7 bases lying between them. This CDR3 spans 13 amino acids. The germline CDR1 and CDR2 sequences are MNHEY and SVGAGI. CDR3: CASSYSTGEKLFF. The CDR3 coding sequence is TGTGCCAGCAGTTACTCGACCGGGGAAAAACTGTTTTTT.

This clonotype was seen many times. The chain uses TRBV11-2 and TRBJ2-3; TRBD2 matches 13 bases. Germline assignment: CDR1 SGHAT and CDR2 FQNNGV. The CDR3 is made up of 16 amino acids. V was pared by 5 bases and J by 8 bases, with 10 bases of the junction left unmatched. This CDR3 reads CASSPRTSGGPGTQYF. CDR3 DNA: TGTGCCAGCAGCCCACGGACTAGCGGGGGTCCTGGTACGCAGTATTTT.

This clonotype was recorded many times. The V and J genes are TRBV15 and TRBJ1-5; unclear D gene. Trimming pared 7 bases from V and 0 bases from J, leaving 13 bases between. Germline V lookup: CDR1 LNHNV, CDR2 YYDKDF (reference sequence). The CDR3 spans 15 residues. The CDR3 here is CATTPSSNSNQPQHF. The CDR3 nucleotides read TGTGCCACCACCCCGAGCTCGAATAGCAATCAGCCCCAGCATTTT.